The clone carrying this T cell receptor (beta chain) was observed a few times. Specified time point: blood 2 weeks post-SBRT. Treatment specified: 15 Gy SBRT to primary tumor, nephrectomy 4 weeks later. The data stem from a study of radiation and T cells in renal cell carcinoma. Only in-frame clones appear in the TCRdb table, and some are missing; sequencing was by immunoSEQ multiplex PCR. Among approximately 23,000 clones listed, around 85% were seen once. V was shortened by 8 bases and J by 5 bases, with 15 bases between the two germline ends. Germline loops: CDR1 MDHEN, CDR2 SYDVKM. The CDR3 sequence is 13 residues long.

Sequences were derived from blood, sampled from a patient whose treatment included radiotherapy and nephrectomy. This rearrangement joins TRBV28 to TRBJ1-1, with D tentatively TRBD1 (5 bases). The clonotype comes from a man between 60 and 75 years old with renal cell carcinoma. The CDR3 nucleotides read TGTGCCAGCGGGGCCAGTACAGAAACTGAAGCTTTCTTT. Its translation is CASGASTETEAFF.